The 20 T cell receptor beta chains listed next were all sequenced from one sample in a study of blood T cell repertoires in COVID-19. Clones were sequenced by immunoSEQ multiplex PCR, and TCRdb holds only the in-frame ones, with some missing. The sample shows about 220,000 clones, roughly 84% of them seen only once. Sequenced material: peripheral blood. These receptors were collected from a woman between 55 and 75 years old with acute or convalescent COVID-19.

This clone was found once. This chain connects TRBV18 to TRBJ2-7; the match to TRBD1 covers 7 bases. The junction had 8 bases not matched to a gene; V was cut back by 3 bases and J by 3 bases. This CDR3 spans 15 amino acids. Germline CDR1 KGHSH, CDR2 LQKENI. The CDR3 DNA reads TGTGCCAGCTCACCCCCCGGACAGGCCCTCTACGAGCAGTACTTC. Translation gives CASSPPGQALYEQYF.

Only a few counts were recorded for this clone. Other DNA sequences in the same sample also yield this CDR3. The chain has TRBV30 and TRBJ1-2; D is possibly TRBD1 (5 bases). Germline CDR1 is GTSNPN and CDR2 is SVGIG (reference sequence). The CDR3 has 13 residues. V lost 0 bases and J lost 7, with 12 bases in between. CDR3 in DNA: TGTGCCTGGAGTGTACGGGGGAGGAGTGGCTACACCTTC. Protein product: CAWSVRGRSGYTF.

The J gene is TRBJ1-2, the V gene TRBV12-3 or TRBV12-4; D is undetermined. Trimming took 1 base from V and 4 from J, leaving 7 bases between them. The CDR3 is 13 residues long. The CDR3 DNA follows: TGTGCCAGCAGTTTAGACAGAATCTATGGCTACACCTTC. This sequence encodes CASSLDRIYGYTF.

For this clone: Other DNA variants within this sample encode the same CDR3. The J gene is TRBJ1-1, the V gene TRBV5-6; D not resolved. The CDR3 is 13 amino acids. The germline gives CDR1 SGHDT, CDR2 YYEEEE. Between the trimmed V and J ends, which lost 0 bases and 2 bases, there was a span of 5 bases. CDR3 sequence (DNA): TGTGCCAGCAGCTTGGGCAGAAACACTGAAGCTTTCTTT. Amino acids: CASSLGRNTEAFF.

The chain is built from TRBV5-1 and TRBJ1-2, with 7 bases fitting TRBD1. Trimming removed 1 base from V and 3 bases from J; junction bases left unmatched: 6. In germline, CDR1 is SGHRS, CDR2 YFSETQ. The CDR3 sequence is 15 residues long. DNA of the CDR3: TGCGCCAGCAGCTTGCGGAGGGGGCCTGACTATGGCTACACCTTC. Its translation: CASSLRRGPDYGYTF.

The V gene is TRBV14, the J gene TRBJ2-2; TRBD2 matches at 13 bases. CDR3 size: 19 residues. V shed 4 bases and J 3 bases; nucleotides not matched to a gene: 11. CDR1 is SGHDN and CDR2 is FVKESK in the germline V gene. This CDR3 reads CASSRSLPGLAGYTGELFF. The CDR3 DNA sequence: TGTGCCAGCAGCCGAAGTCTACCGGGACTAGCGGGATACACCGGGGAGCTGTTTTTT.

V gene TRBV28 combines with J gene TRBJ2-6, with 7 bases matching TRBD1. The V segment lost 4 bases and the J segment 1 base; nucleotides outside the gene matches: 13. The CDR3 has 19 amino acids. Per germline, CDR1 MDHEN and CDR2 SYDVKM. CDR3 residues: CASSSNAGTAKSGANVLTF. In DNA form, the CDR3 reads TGTGCCAGCAGTTCTAACGCCGGGACAGCAAAATCTGGGGCCAACGTCCTGACTTTC.

The chain couples TRBV10-3 to TRBJ2-3; D perhaps matches TRBD2 (5 bases). V was trimmed by 10 bases and J by 5 bases, leaving 16 bases between them. This CDR3 has 13 residues. CDR1 is ENHRY, CDR2 SYGVKD, per germline. The CDR3 is CATGERALDTQYF. CDR3 bases: TGTGCCACCGGGGAGAGGGCGTTAGATACGCAGTATTTT.

The CDR3 nucleotides are TGTGCCAGCAGCCAAGGAACTAGCGGGGGGGCCGGGACCCAGTACTTC. Translating it yields CASSQGTSGGAGTQYF. The chain employs TRBV4-2 and TRBJ2-5; 13 positions agree with TRBD2. J was trimmed by 7 bases and V by 1 base; bases with no gene match: 6. This CDR3 region has 16 residues. Germline V CDR1 and CDR2: LGHNA, YNFKEQ.

The chain joins TRBV7-2 to TRBJ2-7, with 8 bases that match TRBD2. The V and J ends lost 2 bases and 6 bases, in that order; junction bases with no gene match: 3. CDR3 size: 13 residues. CDR1 is SGHTA, CDR2 FQGNSA, per germline. The CDR3 protein is CASSLQAGVEQYF. CDR3 in DNA: TGTGCCAGCAGCTTACAAGCGGGGGTCGAGCAGTACTTC.

The genes are TRBV7-9 and TRBJ1-3; D is uncertain. Germline CDR1 reads SEHNR; CDR2 reads FQNEAQ (reference sequence). CDR3 length equals 15 residues. With 1 base removed from V and 0 bases from J, the gap between germline ends came to 7 bases. The CDR3 reads CASSLEQSSGNTIYF. The CDR3 DNA follows: TGTGCCAGCAGCTTAGAACAGAGCTCTGGAAACACCATATATTTT.

Note on this clone: An end of the junction does not agree with germline; a read error may underlie this. The chain employs TRBV5-4 and TRBJ2-3; 11 bases fit TRBD2. In germline, CDR1 is SGHNT, CDR2 YYREEE (reference sequence). This CDR3 spans 13 amino acids. CDR3 in amino acids: CASSLGIAGGRDF. DNA of the CDR3: TGTGCCAGCAGCTTGGGTATAGCGGGGGGGCGGGATTTT.

The CDR3 sequence is CASSSTGTTFSYEQYF. The CDR3 nucleotides read TGCGCCAGCAGCTCGACCGGGACAACCTTCTCCTACGAGCAGTACTTC. V gene TRBV5-1 combines with J gene TRBJ2-7; tentatively, D is TRBD1 (6 bases). V was shortened by 3 bases and J by 0 bases, with 16 bases between the two germline ends. The germline V gene has CDR1 SGHRS and CDR2 YFSETQ. The CDR3 is 16 amino acids.

The chain joins TRBV28 to TRBJ1-6; D gene unclear. Germline CDR1 reads MDHEN; CDR2 reads SYDVKM. Between the trimmed V and J ends, which lost 4 bases and 3 bases, there was a span of 10 bases. This CDR3 has 15 amino acids. This CDR3 is CASSSRSDYNSPLHF. The CDR3 DNA is TGTGCCAGCAGTTCCAGAAGTGACTATAATTCACCCCTCCACTTT.

V is TRBV3-1 (or the pseudogene TRBV3-2) and J is TRBJ2-1, with 10 bases fitting TRBD2. V lost 2 bases, J lost 12 bases, and 1 base stayed unmatched. The CDR3 spans 12 residues. From germline, CDR1 is LGHDT and CDR2 YNNKEL (reference sequence). This CDR3 reads CASSQIAGGQFF. The CDR3 coding sequence is TGTGCCAGCAGCCAAATAGCGGGGGGGCAGTTCTTC.

The V call is TRBV9, the J call TRBJ1-2, with unresolved D. V was cut by 3 bases and J by 3 bases, with 12 bases left in between. The CDR3 spans 14 residues. Per germline, CDR1 SGDLS and CDR2 YYNGEE. This CDR3 reads CASSADLADYGYTF. Here the CDR3 DNA reads TGTGCCAGCAGCGCCGACCTAGCTGACTATGGCTACACCTTC.

This chain joins TRBV3-1 (or the pseudogene TRBV3-2) and TRBJ2-3; D may be TRBD2 (6 bases). The CDR3 extends over 16 amino acids. V was trimmed by 4 bases and J by 5 bases, leaving 19 bases between them. CDR1 and CDR2 (germline): LGHDT, YNNKEL (reference sequence). CDR3 sequence (DNA): TGTGCCAGCAGCCTCGGTAGGGCTAGCGTTGTAGATACGCAGTATTTT. Its translation is CASSLGRASVVDTQYF.

This clone appeared a single time. This sequence joins TRBV7-2 and TRBJ2-5; the D is unclear. V gave up 7 bases and J gave up 1 base, with 13 bases separating them. The germline gives CDR1 SGHTA, CDR2 FQGNSA. The CDR3 extends over 14 amino acids. Here the CDR3 DNA reads TGTGCCAGCACCCCCCCGGGTACCCAAGAGACCCAGTACTTC. Protein product: CASTPPGTQETQYF. The entire variable domain, with the rest obtained from reference TRBV7-2 and TRBJ2-5, is as follows: GAGVSQSPSNKVTEKGKDVELRCDPISGHTALYWYRQSLGQGLEFLIYFQGNSAPDKSGLPSDRFSAERTGGSVSTLTIQRTQQEDSAVYLCASTPPGTQETQYFGPGTRLLVL.

The chain employs TRBV4-2 and TRBJ2-1, with 9 bases lining up with TRBD2. Trimming at V came to 0 bases and at J to 3 bases, leaving 3 bases not matched to a gene. The CDR3 runs to 16 residues. Germline CDR1 is LGHNA and CDR2 is YNFKEQ. CDR3 protein: CASSQDSGGLYNEQFF. The CDR3 bases are TGTGCCAGCAGCCAAGATAGCGGGGGTCTCTACAATGAGCAGTTCTTC.

The rearrangement joins TRBV29-1 to TRBJ1-2; a possible D gene is TRBD1 (5 bases). The length of the CDR3 is 12 residues. The germline CDR1 and CDR2 sequences are SQVTM and ANQGSEA. V lost 5 bases to trimming and J lost 4 bases, with 11 bases between them. DNA for the CDR3: TGCAGCGTTCAGCAGGGAGGCTATGGCTACACCTTC. Residues: CSVQQGGYGYTF.